The entry below describes one TCR beta chain. Its cognate antigen is unknown. This sample stems from a study of T-cell reconstitution after alpha-beta-depleted transplantation in children. A library of TCRbeta sequences, prepared with unique molecular identifiers, was generated. MiXCR, run by TCRdb on the PCR reads, gives a single entry per CDR3 protein. The repertoire holds about 250,000 distinct CDR3 sequences, with roughly 25% as singletons. Points from the study as a whole: Some patients owed their high day-60 TCRbeta diversity to surviving recipient T cells and thymic progenitors. At the one-year point after transplant, T-cell counts and TCRbeta diversity were found to come mostly from T cells that had been newly produced. Two months or so post-transplant, alpha-beta T cells reportedly derived from several hundred expanded graft clones.

This CDR3 region has 14 residues. Deletions cut 0 bases from V and 15 bases from J, with 18 bases between. From germline, CDR1 is LNHDA and CDR2 SQIVND (reference sequence). The rearrangement joins TRBV19 to TRBJ2-1, with D possibly TRBD1 on 6 matching bases. The source of this sequence is a female patient aged 2 to 10 who had a stem cell transplant for congenital amegakaryocytic thrombocytopenia, so the T cells may come from the graft donor. This sample comprised PBMCs, mostly from graft donor cells, obtained 360 days after TCRalphabeta/CD19-depleted stem cell transplant. The CDR3 bases are TGTGCCAGTAGTATAGATCTAGGCGAGAGACAGGCGTTCTTC. This encodes CASSIDLGERQAFF.